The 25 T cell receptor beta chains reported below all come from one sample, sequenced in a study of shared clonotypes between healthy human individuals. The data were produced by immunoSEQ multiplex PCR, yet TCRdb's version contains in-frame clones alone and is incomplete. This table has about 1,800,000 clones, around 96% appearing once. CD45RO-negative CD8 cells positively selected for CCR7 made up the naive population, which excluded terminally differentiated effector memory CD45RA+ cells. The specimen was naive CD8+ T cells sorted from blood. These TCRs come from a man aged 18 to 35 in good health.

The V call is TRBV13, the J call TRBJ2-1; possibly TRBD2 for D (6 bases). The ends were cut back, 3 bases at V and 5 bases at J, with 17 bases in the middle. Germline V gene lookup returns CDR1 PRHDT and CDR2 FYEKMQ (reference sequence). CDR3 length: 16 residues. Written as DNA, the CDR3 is TGTGCCAGCAGCTTGGGGCTAGCGTCATTCAACAATGAGCAGTTCTTC. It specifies CASSLGLASFNNEQFF.

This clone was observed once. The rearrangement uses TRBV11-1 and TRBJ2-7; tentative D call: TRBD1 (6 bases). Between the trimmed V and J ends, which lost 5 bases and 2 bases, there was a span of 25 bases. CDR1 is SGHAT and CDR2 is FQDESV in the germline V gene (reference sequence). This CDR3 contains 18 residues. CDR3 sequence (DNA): TGTGCCAGCAGCCCAGACACACTGACAGGTGAGGGTACCTACGAGCAGTACTTC. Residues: CASSPDTLTGEGTYEQYF.

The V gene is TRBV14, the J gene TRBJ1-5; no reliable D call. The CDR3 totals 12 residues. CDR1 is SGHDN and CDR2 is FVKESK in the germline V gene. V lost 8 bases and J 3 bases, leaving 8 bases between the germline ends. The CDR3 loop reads CASGRDNQPQHF. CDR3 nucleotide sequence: TGTGCCAGCGGGAGGGACAATCAGCCCCAGCATTTT. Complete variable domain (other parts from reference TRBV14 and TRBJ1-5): EAGVTQFPSHSVIEKGQTVTLRCDPISGHDNLYWYRRVMGKEIKFLLHFVKESKQDESGMPNNRFLAERTGGTYSTLKVQPAELEDSGVYFCASGRDNQPQHFGDGTRLSIL.

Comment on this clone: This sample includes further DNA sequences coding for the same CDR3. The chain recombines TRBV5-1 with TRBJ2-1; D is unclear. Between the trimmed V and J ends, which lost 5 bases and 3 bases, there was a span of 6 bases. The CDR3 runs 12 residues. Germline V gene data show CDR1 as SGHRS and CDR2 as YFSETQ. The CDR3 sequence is CASRTGYNEQFF. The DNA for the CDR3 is TGCGCCAGCAGGACTGGCTACAATGAGCAGTTCTTC. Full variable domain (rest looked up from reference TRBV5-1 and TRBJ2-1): KAGVTQTPRYLIKTRGQQVTLSCSPISGHRSVSWYQQTPGQGLQFLFEYFSETQRNKGNFPGRFSGRQFSNSRSEMNVSTLELGDSALYLCASRTGYNEQFFGPGTRLTVL.

The CDR3 sequence is CASRQGGNTEAFF. Here the CDR3 DNA reads TGTGCCAGCAGACAAGGGGGGAACACTGAAGCTTTCTTT. The chain has TRBV6-5 and TRBJ1-1; TRBD1 is a possible D gene (6 bases). Germline CDR1 MNHEY, CDR2 SVGAGI. Trimming pared 6 bases from V and 1 base from J, leaving 9 bases between. The CDR3 is 13 amino acids.

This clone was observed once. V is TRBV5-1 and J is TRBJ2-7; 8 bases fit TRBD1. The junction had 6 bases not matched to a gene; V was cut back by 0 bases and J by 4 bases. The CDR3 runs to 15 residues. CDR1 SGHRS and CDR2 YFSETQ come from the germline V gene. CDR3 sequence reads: CASSLAQGARYEQYF. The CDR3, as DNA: TGCGCCAGCAGCTTGGCCCAGGGGGCCAGGTACGAGCAGTACTTC.

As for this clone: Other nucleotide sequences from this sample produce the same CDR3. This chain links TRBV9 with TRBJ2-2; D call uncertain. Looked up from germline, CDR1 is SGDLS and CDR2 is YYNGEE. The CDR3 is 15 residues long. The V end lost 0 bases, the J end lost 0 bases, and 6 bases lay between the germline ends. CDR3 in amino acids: CASSVGPANTGELFF. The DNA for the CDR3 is TGTGCCAGCAGCGTAGGACCCGCGAACACCGGGGAGCTGTTTTTT.

CDR3 coding DNA: TGTGCCAGCAGTCCGGACAGGGAAGGTTCACCCCTCCACTTT. Translated, it gives CASSPDREGSPLHF. The chain is built from TRBV27 and TRBJ1-6; 8 bases are a match to TRBD1. The CDR3 runs 14 residues. CDR1 MNHEY and CDR2 SMNVEV come from the germline V gene (reference sequence). With 5 bases clipped from V and 9 bases from J, the junction kept 6 bases outside the gene matches.

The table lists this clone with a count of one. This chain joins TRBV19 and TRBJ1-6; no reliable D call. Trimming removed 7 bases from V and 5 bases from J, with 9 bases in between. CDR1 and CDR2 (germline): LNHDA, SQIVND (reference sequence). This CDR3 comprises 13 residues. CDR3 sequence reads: CASMGNDNSPLHF. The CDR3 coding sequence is TGTGCCAGTATGGGGAATGATAATTCACCCCTCCACTTT.

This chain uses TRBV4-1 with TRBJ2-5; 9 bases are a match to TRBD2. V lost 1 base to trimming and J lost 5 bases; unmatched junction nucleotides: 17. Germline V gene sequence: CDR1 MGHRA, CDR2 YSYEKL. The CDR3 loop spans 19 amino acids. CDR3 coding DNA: TGCGCCAGCAGCCAAGGTCCGGAAGGTAGCGGGGGTGGGTTGGAGACCCAGTACTTC. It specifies CASSQGPEGSGGGLETQYF.

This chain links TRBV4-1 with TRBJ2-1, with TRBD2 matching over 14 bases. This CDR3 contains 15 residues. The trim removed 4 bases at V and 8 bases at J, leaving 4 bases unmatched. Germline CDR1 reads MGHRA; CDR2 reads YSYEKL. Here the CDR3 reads CASSRGTSGSYEQFF. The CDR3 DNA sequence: TGCGCCAGCAGCCGAGGGACTAGCGGGAGCTATGAGCAGTTCTTC.

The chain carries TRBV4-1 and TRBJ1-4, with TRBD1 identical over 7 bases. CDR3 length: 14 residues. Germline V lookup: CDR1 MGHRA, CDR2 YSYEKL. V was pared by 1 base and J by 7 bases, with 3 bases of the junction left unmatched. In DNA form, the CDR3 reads TGCGCCAGCAGCCAAGTACAGGGGATTGAAAAACTGTTTTTT. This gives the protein CASSQVQGIEKLFF.

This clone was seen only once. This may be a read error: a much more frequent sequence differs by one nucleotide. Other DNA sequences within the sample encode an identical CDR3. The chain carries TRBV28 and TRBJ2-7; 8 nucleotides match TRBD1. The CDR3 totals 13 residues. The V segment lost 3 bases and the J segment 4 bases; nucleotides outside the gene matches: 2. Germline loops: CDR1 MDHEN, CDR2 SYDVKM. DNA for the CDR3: TGTGCCAGCAGTTTTCAGGGGGCTTACGAGCAGTACTTC. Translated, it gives CASSFQGAYEQYF.

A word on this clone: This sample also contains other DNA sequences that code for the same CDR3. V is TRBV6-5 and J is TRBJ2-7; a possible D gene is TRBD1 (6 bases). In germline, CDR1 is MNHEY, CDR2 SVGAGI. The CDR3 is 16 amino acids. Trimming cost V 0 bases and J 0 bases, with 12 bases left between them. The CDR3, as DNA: TGTGCCAGCAGTTACTCGGTGGGGACACGCTCCTACGAGCAGTACTTC. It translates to CASSYSVGTRSYEQYF.

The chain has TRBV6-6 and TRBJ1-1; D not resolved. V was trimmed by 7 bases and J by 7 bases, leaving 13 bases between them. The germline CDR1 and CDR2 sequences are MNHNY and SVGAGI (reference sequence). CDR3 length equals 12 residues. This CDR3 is CASTATEDEAFF. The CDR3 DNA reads TGTGCCAGCACCGCAACGGAGGATGAAGCTTTCTTT.

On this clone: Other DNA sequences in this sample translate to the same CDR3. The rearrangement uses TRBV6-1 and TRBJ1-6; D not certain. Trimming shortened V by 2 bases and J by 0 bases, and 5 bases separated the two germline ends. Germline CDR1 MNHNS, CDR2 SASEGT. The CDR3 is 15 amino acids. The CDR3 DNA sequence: TGTGCCAGCAGTGAACTGAGCTCCTATAATTCACCCCTCCACTTT. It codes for CASSELSSYNSPLHF.

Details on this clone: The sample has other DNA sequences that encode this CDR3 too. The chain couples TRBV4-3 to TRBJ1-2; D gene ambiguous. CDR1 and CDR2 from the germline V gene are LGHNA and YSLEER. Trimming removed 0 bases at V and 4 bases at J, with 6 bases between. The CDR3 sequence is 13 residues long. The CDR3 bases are TGCGCCAGCAGCCAAGATTTGGGCTATGGCTACACCTTC. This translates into CASSQDLGYGYTF.

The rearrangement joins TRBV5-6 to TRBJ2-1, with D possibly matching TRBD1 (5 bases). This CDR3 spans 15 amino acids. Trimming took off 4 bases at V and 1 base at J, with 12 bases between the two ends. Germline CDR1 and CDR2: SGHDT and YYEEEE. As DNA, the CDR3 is TGTGCCAGCAGCGACCAGGGTAAATCCTACAATGAGCAGTTCTTC. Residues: CASSDQGKSYNEQFF. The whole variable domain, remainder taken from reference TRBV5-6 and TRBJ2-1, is DAGVTQSPTHLIKTRGQQVTLRCSPKSGHDTVSWYQQALGQGPQFIFQYYEEEERQRGNFPDRFSGHQFPNYSSELNVNALLLGDSALYLCASSDQGKSYNEQFFGPGTRLTVL.

The chain's CDR3 is CSVWSSVTHNTGELFF. DNA for the CDR3: TGCAGCGTGTGGTCTTCTGTTACCCACAACACCGGGGAGCTGTTTTTT. The genes are TRBV29-1 and TRBJ2-2; D unresolved. The germline V gene encodes CDR1 SQVTM and CDR2 ANQGSEA. There are 16 residues in the CDR3. The V and J ends lost 6 bases and 2 bases respectively, with 19 bases between them.

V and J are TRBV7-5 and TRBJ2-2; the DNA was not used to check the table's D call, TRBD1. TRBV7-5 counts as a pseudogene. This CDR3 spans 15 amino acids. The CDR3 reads CARMVGDIGTGELFF. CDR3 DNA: TGTGCCAGAATGGTAGGGGATATTGGCACCGGGGAGCTGTTTTTT.

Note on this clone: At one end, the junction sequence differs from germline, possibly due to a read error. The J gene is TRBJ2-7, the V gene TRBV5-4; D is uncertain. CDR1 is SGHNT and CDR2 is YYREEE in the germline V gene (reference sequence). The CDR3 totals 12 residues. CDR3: CASSLDVYEQYF. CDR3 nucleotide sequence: TGTGCCAGCAGTTTGGACGTGTACGAGCAGTACTTC.

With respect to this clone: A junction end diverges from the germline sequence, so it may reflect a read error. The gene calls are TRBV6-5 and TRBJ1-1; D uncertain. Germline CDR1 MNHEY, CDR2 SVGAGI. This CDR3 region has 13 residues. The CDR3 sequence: CASSYSLNSEAFF. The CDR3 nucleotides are TGTGCCAGCAGTTACTCGTTGAACTCTGAAGCTTTCTTT.

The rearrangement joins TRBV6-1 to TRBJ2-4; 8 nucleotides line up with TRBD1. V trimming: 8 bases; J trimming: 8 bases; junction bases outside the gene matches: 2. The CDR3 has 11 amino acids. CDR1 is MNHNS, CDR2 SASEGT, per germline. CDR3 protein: CASWTGYIQYF. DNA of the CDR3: TGTGCCAGCTGGACAGGGTACATTCAGTACTTC.

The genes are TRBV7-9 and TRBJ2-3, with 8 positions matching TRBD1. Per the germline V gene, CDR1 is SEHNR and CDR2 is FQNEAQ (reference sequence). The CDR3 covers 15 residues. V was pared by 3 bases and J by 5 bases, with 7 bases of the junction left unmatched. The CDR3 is CASSFQGAERDTQYF. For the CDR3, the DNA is TGTGCCAGCAGCTTTCAGGGGGCAGAGCGAGATACGCAGTATTTT.

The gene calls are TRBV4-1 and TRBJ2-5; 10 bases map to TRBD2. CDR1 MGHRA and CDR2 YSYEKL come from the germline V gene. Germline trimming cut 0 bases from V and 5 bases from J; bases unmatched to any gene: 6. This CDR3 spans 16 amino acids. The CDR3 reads CASSQEEAGGPETQYF. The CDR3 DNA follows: TGCGCCAGCAGCCAAGAAGAAGCGGGAGGGCCTGAGACCCAGTACTTC.